The clone carrying this T cell receptor beta chain was seen many times. This sample is part of a study of Graves' ophthalmopathy and Graves' hyperthyroidism. PBMCs were obtained from about 9.5 ml of fresh peripheral blood. The sequenced template was RNA, covering the TCR beta CDR3 region. Amplification began with first-round RT-PCR using HTBI primers, then second-round multiplex PCR was performed. From the multiplex PCR reads, TCRdb called clonotypes with MiXCR, one entry per CDR3 protein. The data contain under 400,000 distinct CDR3 sequences, about 17% of them seen just once; the ten biggest clones take up around 12%. Sequencing used peripheral blood. The receptor comes from an adult man with Graves' ophthalmopathy.

CDR3 in DNA: TGTGCCAGCAGTGAAGAGGGAGAGCAGTACTTC. Its protein product is CASSEEGEQYF. The chain recombines TRBV2 with TRBJ2-7, with D hard to call. Trimming left V 1 base short and J 7 bases short, with 5 bases between. Germline CDR1 is SNHLY and CDR2 is FYNNEI. There are 11 residues in the CDR3.